These 18 T cell receptor beta chains came from one sample sequenced in a study of blood T cells in healthy people across ages. Combining a sample-barcoded 5' primer with a J-beta primer mix, a second PCR ran for roughly 6 to 12 cycles. TCRdb re-derived calls from the 5' RACE reads in MiXCR, one entry per CDR3 protein. Seen here are about 730,000 distinct CDR3 sequences, 40% to 45% observed once, and the top ten hold around a fifth. The sequenced sample was blood. All receptors derive from a woman aged 55-70 years in good health.

In the case of this clonotype: The junction does not match germline at one end; this may be a read error. V and J are TRBV24-1 and TRBJ2-2, with 10 bases identical to TRBD1. The CDR3 runs to 16 residues. Germline assignment: CDR1 KGHDR and CDR2 SFDVKD. The CDR3 coding sequence is TGTGCCATCAGTGATGGGGACAGGGGATACACCGGGGAGCTGTTTTTT. Translation gives CAISDGDRGYTGELFF.

V is TRBV21-1 and J is TRBJ2-1; the D segment call TRBD1 is taken from the table without a DNA check. TRBV21-1 is a pseudogene. The CDR3 consists of 15 residues. CDR3 bases: TGTGCCAGCCTCACGGAGCCCCCCGTCCTCAATGAGCAGTTCTTC. Translating gives CASLTEPPVLNEQFF.

The chain is built from TRBV6-2 or TRBV6-3 and TRBJ2-3; D is undetermined. Trimming pared 7 bases from V and 6 bases from J, leaving 17 bases between. CDR3 size: 14 residues. Germline CDR1 reads MNHEY; CDR2 reads SVGEGT. CDR3 protein: CASKGGSMRDTQYF. The CDR3 coding sequence is TGTGCCAGCAAAGGTGGATCGATGAGGGATACGCAGTATTTT.

A remark on this clonotype: A much larger clone differs by one base, so this may be a read error. The chain employs TRBV5-1 and TRBJ2-7; 7 bases are shared with TRBD1. From germline, CDR1 is SGHRS and CDR2 YFSETQ. This CDR3 spans 15 amino acids. The CDR3 loop reads CACSIAGTDTYEQYF. In nucleotides, the CDR3 is TGCGCCTGCAGCATCGCCGGGACAGATACCTACGAGCAGTACTTC.

The table lists this clonotype with a few counts. The chain couples TRBV20-1 to TRBJ1-1; possibly TRBD1 for D (6 bases). Germline CDR1 is DFQATT and CDR2 is SNEGSKA (reference sequence). V was shortened by 1 base and J by 1 base, with 13 bases between the two germline ends. The CDR3 is 15 amino acids. The CDR3 here is CSARATTGTNTEAFF. CDR3 nucleotides: TGCAGTGCTAGAGCCACCACAGGGACGAACACTGAAGCTTTCTTT.

CDR3 sequence (DNA): TGTGCCAGCAGATCCCGGTTAGGGGGGACTGAAGCTTTCTTT. It encodes CASRSRLGGTEAFF. The J gene is TRBJ1-1, the V gene TRBV6-6; D is perhaps TRBD1 (6 bases). V lost 6 bases to trimming and J lost 5 bases, with 16 bases between them. The CDR3 is made up of 14 amino acids. Germline lookup yields CDR1 MNHNY and CDR2 SVGAGI (reference sequence).

This clonotype turned up a few times. The genes are TRBV29-1 and TRBJ1-2; TRBD1 is a possible D gene (5 bases). Trimming took 0 bases from V and 6 from J, leaving 11 bases between them. The CDR3 sequence is 13 residues long. Germline CDR1 reads SQVTM; CDR2 reads ANQGSEA. The CDR3 sequence: CSVEDMRGDGYTF. For the CDR3, the DNA is TGCAGCGTTGAAGATATGAGAGGGGATGGCTACACCTTC.

This clonotype was found a few times. The chain has TRBV5-6 and TRBJ1-2, with D maybe TRBD1 (5 bases). This CDR3 contains 12 residues. Germline V lookup: CDR1 SGHDT, CDR2 YYEEEE. The V end lost 4 bases, the J end lost 8 bases, and 12 bases lay between the germline ends. Written as DNA, the CDR3 is TGTGCCAGCAGCGGCCCGGGGCCGGGCTACACCTTC. Its translation is CASSGPGPGYTF.

The chain has TRBV5-1 and TRBJ2-1, with 12 nucleotides matching TRBD2. This CDR3 is built from 16 residues. The V gene end was trimmed by 2 bases and the J gene end by 2 bases; junction bases not matched to a gene: 2. The germline CDR1 and CDR2 sequences are SGHRS and YFSETQ. CDR3 in DNA: TGCGCCAGCAGCTTCGCTAGCGGGGGGGCCTACAATGAGCAGTTCTTC. Its translation is CASSFASGGAYNEQFF.

CDR3 in amino acids: CSARDPGLAGVYNEQYF. The CDR3 DNA reads TGCAGTGCTAGAGATCCAGGGCTAGCGGGGGTGTACAATGAGCAGTACTTC. V usage is TRBV20-1 and J usage is TRBJ2-5; 10 bases match TRBD2. Per germline, CDR1 DFQATT and CDR2 SNEGSKA (reference sequence). V gave up 0 bases and J gave up 11 bases; unmatched junction bases: 18. This CDR3 comprises 17 residues.

V and J are TRBV7-9 and TRBJ1-6; D might be TRBD1 (5 bases). Germline-derived CDR1 and CDR2 are SEHNR and FQNEAQ (reference sequence). This CDR3 contains 15 residues. Trimming took off 2 bases at V and 6 bases at J, with 11 bases between the two ends. The CDR3: CASSLLQAGNSPLHF. The CDR3 coding sequence is TGTGCCAGCAGCTTACTACAGGCTGGTAATTCACCCCTCCACTTT. Full variable domain (outside the CDR3, taken from reference TRBV7-9 and TRBJ1-6): DTGVSQNPRHKITKRGQNVTFRCDPISEHNRLYWYRQTLGQGPEFLTYFQNEAQLEKSRLLSDRFSAERPKGSFSTLEIQRTEQGDSAMYLCASSLLQAGNSPLHFGNGTRLTVT.

This clonotype was found a few times. The chain couples TRBV20-1 to TRBJ1-5; D not certain. CDR3 length: 14 amino acids. CDR1 and CDR2 from the germline V gene are DFQATT and SNEGSKA (reference sequence). The germline V and J ends were trimmed by 6 bases and 4 bases, with 16 bases remaining between them. The CDR3 loop is CSAKTRVLNQPQHF. The CDR3 DNA is TGCAGTGCCAAGACCCGGGTGTTAAATCAGCCCCAGCATTTT.

This chain connects TRBV4-1 to TRBJ2-7; 8 bases are shared with TRBD1. V lost 2 bases and J lost 3; bases outside the gene matches: 6. The CDR3 sequence is 15 residues long. Germline CDR1 MGHRA, CDR2 YSYEKL. The CDR3 reads CASSQSLQGGYEQYF. In DNA, the CDR3 is TGCGCCAGCAGCCAAAGCCTACAGGGGGGCTACGAGCAGTACTTC.

With respect to this clonotype: Possible read error: a much larger clone is one base away. The rearrangement links TRBV19 to TRBJ2-1; TRBD2 matches at 8 bases. The J call may be wrong; the DNA end is better matched by TRBJ2-7. The CDR3 spans 15 residues. The V gene's germline CDR1 is LNHDA and CDR2 SQIVND (reference sequence). CDR3 sequence: CASSISGSSYNEQYF. As DNA, the CDR3 is TGTGCCAGTAGTATAAGCGGGAGCTCCTACAATGAGCAGTACTTC.

This clonotype was seen only a few times. The genes are TRBV20-1 and TRBJ1-6; the match to TRBD1 covers 7 bases. The length of the CDR3 is 14 residues. V was pared by 4 bases and J by 7 bases, with 7 bases of the junction left unmatched. The germline V gene encodes CDR1 DFQATT and CDR2 SNEGSKA (reference sequence). DNA for the CDR3: TGCAGTGCTACCTACGACAGGGCGAATTCACCCCTCCACTTT. Its protein product is CSATYDRANSPLHF.

The chain couples TRBV5-8 to TRBJ2-7; the D call may be TRBD1 or TRBD2 (6 bases each). V was cut by 1 base and J by 7 bases, with 18 bases left in between. The CDR3 loop spans 15 amino acids. In germline, CDR1 is SGHTS, CDR2 YDEGEE. This CDR3 is CASSLLSTEGGEQYF. In DNA form, the CDR3 reads TGTGCCAGCAGCTTGTTATCGACCGAAGGGGGGGAGCAGTACTTC.

In its sample, this clonotype was seen a few times. This chain uses TRBV5-1 with TRBJ2-7, with 8 bases aligning to TRBD2. The CDR3 spans 15 residues. The junction had 5 bases not matched to a gene; V was cut back by 3 bases and J by 0 bases. CDR1 is SGHRS and CDR2 is YFSETQ in the germline V gene. The CDR3, as DNA: TGCGCCAGCAGCTCACTAGCGGCCAGCTCCTACGAGCAGTACTTC. Translation: CASSSLAASSYEQYF. Filled out from reference TRBV5-1 and TRBJ2-7, the complete variable domain reads KAGVTQTPRYLIKTRGQQVTLSCSPISGHRSVSWYQQTPGQGLQFLFEYFSETQRNKGNFPGRFSGRQFSNSRSEMNVSTLELGDSALYLCASSSLAASSYEQYFGPGTRLTVT.

This rearrangement joins TRBV4-3 to TRBJ2-5, with a weak D call TRBD1 (5 bases). The J call may be wrong; the DNA end is better matched by TRBJ2-1. Germline V gene data show CDR1 as LGHNA and CDR2 as YSLEER. The CDR3 sequence is 14 residues long. The CDR3 DNA reads as TGCGCCAGCAGCCGGAGCAGGGTTCAAGAGACCCAGTTCTTC. The encoded protein is CASSRSRVQETQFF.